This T cell receptor (delta chain) emerged from a study of gamma-delta T cells after stem cell transplantation. This clone ranks as medium-sized. This could be a read error, since a much larger clone is one nucleotide away. TCRdb redid clone calling on the RT-PCR reads using CATT. The sample consists of 15,000 to 17,000 delta-chain clones, less than 10% of them appearing once. Germline V gene lookup returns CDR1 GEAIGNYY and CDR2 EKD. J gave up 5 bases and V 1 base, and 13 bases lay outside the gene matches. The CDR3 is 17 amino acids. The chain uses TRDV2 and TRDJ1; 9 nucleotides agree with TRDD3. Sequenced input: gamma-delta T cells. The receptor's source is a human donor. It is not recorded whose cells these are; they may come from a transplant donor. This chain's CDR3 is CACDTLVGLGDKDKLIF. The CDR3 DNA is TGTGCCTGTGACACTTTGGTCGGACTGGGGGACAAGGATAAACTCATCTTT.